A selection of T cell receptor beta chains follows, all from one sample in a study of regulatory T cells in long-lasting Graves disease. TCRdb ran MiXCR on the multiplex PCR reads and lists one entry per CDR3 protein. The table shows 300,000 to 500,000 distinct CDR3 sequences, with roughly 20% occurring only once. Material: peripheral blood mononuclear cells (PBMCs), obtained when the disease was refractory, from a patient treated with antithyroid drugs. These receptors were obtained from a female donor with Graves disease. CDR3s include the opening cysteine and the closing phenylalanine or tryptophan. The D gene is left open where the match is weak. A clone size is listed for some rows: how often the clone was seen (once, few, many), or a class if it is expanded.

clone_size,d_call,v_call,j_call,cdr3_nt,cdr3_aa
few,TRBD2,TRBV5-1,TRBJ2-7,TGCGCCAGCAGCTTGGTGCCAGCGGGAGGATCCTACGAGCAGTACTTC,CASSLVPAGGSYEQYF
.,.,TRBV11-2,TRBJ2-1,TGTGCCAGCAGCTTAGTAGGTAACTACAATGAGCAGTTCTTC,CASSLVGNYNEQFF
few,TRBD1,TRBV29-1,TRBJ2-7,TGCAGCGCCATAAGCCTGGACAGGTACGAGCAGTACTTC,CSAISLDRYEQYF
many,TRBD2,TRBV11-2,TRBJ2-7,TGTGCCAGCAGCTCCTATAGCGGGCCCTCCTACGAGCAGTACTTC,CASSSYSGPSYEQYF
few,.,TRBV5-1,TRBJ2-2,TGCGCCAGCAGCTTGGCCACGACGTCCACCGGGGAGCTGTTTTTT,CASSLATTSTGELFF
.,TRBD1,TRBV5-1,TRBJ1-1,TGCGCCAGCAGCCTCGGGACAGGGGGTCTGCTGAACACTGAAGCTTTCTTT,CASSLGTGGLLNTEAFF
many,TRBD1,TRBV11-2,TRBJ2-5,TGTGCCAGCAGCTTCGGGACAGAAGAGACCCAGTACTTC,CASSFGTEETQYF
many,TRBD1,TRBV10-3,TRBJ1-2,TGTGCCACTTGGAGTTCCTATTTAGGGACAGTCTATGGCTACACCTTC,CATWSSYLGTVYGYTF
few,TRBD2,TRBV4-1,TRBJ2-7,TGCGCCAGCAGCCAGACTCGACTAGCAGCCTACGAGCAGTACTTC,CASSQTRLAAYEQYF
few,.,TRBV3-1,TRBJ2-1,TGTGCCAGCAGCCAAGGGGGGACTTTCCTAGAATCAGAGTTCTTC,CASSQGGTFLESEFF
.,TRBD1,TRBV7-9,TRBJ1-6,TGTGCCAGCAGCGACGGTTCAGGGGGTACACCCCTCCACTTT,CASSDGSGGTPLHF
many,.,TRBV6-1,TRBJ2-5,TGTGCCGCAAGGATAGGGGAAGAGACCCAGTACTTC,CAARIGEETQYF
.,.,TRBV4-2,TRBJ2-6,TGTGCCAGCAGCCAGGGTGGCAACGTCCTGACTTTC,CASSQGGNVLTF
.,.,TRBV7-9,TRBJ1-1,TGTGCCAGCAGCTACACCGGGACGGCGACTGAAGCTTTCTTT,CASSYTGTATEAFF
few,.,TRBV12-3/TRBV12-4,TRBJ2-2,TGTGCCAGCAGTTTTAACGAATTTGGGGAGCTGTTTTTT,CASSFNEFGELFF